This T cell receptor beta chain was captured in a study of blood T cell repertoires in COVID-19. About the research overall: Donors in the United States, Italy and Spain gave samples during acute or convalescent COVID-19. Sources were T cells, B-cell-depleted T cells, or PBMCs; the material itself was cDNA or gDNA.

Trimming shortened V by 2 bases and J by 0 bases, and 5 bases separated the two germline ends. The CDR3 is 14 residues long. In germline, CDR1 is SEHNR, CDR2 FQNEAQ (reference sequence). In the study's own analysis: Amplification of reference gene primers was used by the study to estimate nucleated cell counts. Generated by immunoSEQ multiplex PCR, the TCRdb table keeps only in-frame clones and is missing some. V and J calls and clone size are copied from that table; D and trimming were computed from the DNA. The sample has roughly 96,000 clones, around 80% seen once. The V and J genes are TRBV7-9 and TRBJ1-3; no reliable D call. The source is a man aged 80 or over with acute or convalescent COVID-19. The sequenced sample consisted of peripheral blood. DNA of the CDR3: TGTGCCAGCAGCTTACAGTCCTCTGGAAACACCATATATTTT. Translation: CASSLQSSGNTIYF. Full variable domain (remainder filled in from reference TRBV7-9 and TRBJ1-3): DTGVSQNPRHKITKRGQNVTFRCDPISEHNRLYWYRQTLGQGPEFLTYFQNEAQLEKSRLLSDRFSAERPKGSFSTLEIQRTEQGDSAMYLCASSLQSSGNTIYFGEGSWLTVV.